The clone carrying this TCR beta chain showed up many times. Its antigen is as yet unknown. TCRdb re-called the 5' RACE reads through MiXCR, storing one row per CDR3 protein. The sample lists approximately 44,000 distinct CDR3 sequences, roughly 13% occurring once. Germline-derived CDR1 and CDR2 are SQVTM and ANQGSEA. J gave up 7 bases and V 3 bases, and 4 bases lay outside the gene matches. CDR3 length equals 13 residues. The sample comes from a study of spatial heterogeneity in lung cancer. Across the study: For the average unique TCR and UMI combination, more than 8.5 occurrences appeared in raw reads.

Study-wide points: Ubiquitous expanded tumor TCRs appeared in blood more at resection than follow-up.

Time point of the sample: sample taken at primary tumor resection. Samples came from some 71 TRACERx patients with untreated early-stage lung cancer. Researchers sequenced whole RNA taken from tumor, nontumor lung or frozen PBMC without sorting. The source is a male donor with early-stage non-small cell lung cancer. This chain uses TRBV29-1 with TRBJ2-1, with 9 bases identical to TRBD1. The starting material was PBMCs, obtained at surgery. CDR3 sequence reads: CSVDRTGENEQFF. CDR3 coding DNA: TGCAGCGTTGACCGGACAGGGGAAAATGAGCAGTTCTTC.